This is a list of T cell receptor beta chains from one sample in a study of cytomegalovirus exposure and HLA in healthy donors. Only in-frame clones appear in the TCRdb table, and some are missing; sequencing was by immunoSEQ multiplex PCR. The sample holds over 120,000 clones, 77% seen once. Sequenced sample: PBMCs. Source of these receptors: a male donor in good health and CMV-seronegative. Both conserved end residues are part of each CDR3. A D gene is named only where the DNA matches it firmly.

>TRBV7-2|NA|TRBJ1-2
CASSLAAVGSYGYTF
>TRBV27|NA|TRBJ2-3
CASSLFQGPLTDTQYF
>TRBV29-1|NA|TRBJ2-2
CSVDSGHTGELFF
>TRBV19|NA|TRBJ1-5
CASSIGQNSNQPQHF
>TRBV5-4|TRBD2|TRBJ2-7
CASSTGGNEQYF
>TRBV14|TRBD2|TRBJ2-1
CASSQWIAGYNEQFF
>TRBV27|TRBD1|TRBJ1-4
CASSLQGAVNEKLFF
>TRBV7-2|NA|TRBJ2-3
CASSPWTEADTQYF
>TRBV9|TRBD1|TRBJ1-1
CASSPGTVSNTEAFF
>TRBV7-9|NA|TRBJ1-5
CASSLGAGFQPQHF
>TRBV7-8|NA|TRBJ1-4
CASSHGSEKLFF